This entry features one TCR beta chain sequence. These data are taken from a study of control samples from healthy donors and cancer patients. Method: immunoSEQ multiplex PCR; TCRdb's copy keeps in-frame clones and lacks some. The sample carries under 150,000 clones, roughly 92% recorded once. The CDR3 is made up of 15 amino acids. Per the germline V gene, CDR1 is SGDLS and CDR2 is YYNGEE. Trimming left V 1 base short and J 1 base short, with 11 bases between. The source of this sequence is a man younger than 45 in good health. The sequenced sample consisted of blood. The rearrangement uses TRBV9 and TRBJ1-1; D perhaps matches TRBD1 (5 bases). DNA for the CDR3: TGTGCCAGCAGCGTAATCGGTGGGGGGAACACTGAAGCTTTCTTT. The encoded protein is CASSVIGGGNTEAFF.